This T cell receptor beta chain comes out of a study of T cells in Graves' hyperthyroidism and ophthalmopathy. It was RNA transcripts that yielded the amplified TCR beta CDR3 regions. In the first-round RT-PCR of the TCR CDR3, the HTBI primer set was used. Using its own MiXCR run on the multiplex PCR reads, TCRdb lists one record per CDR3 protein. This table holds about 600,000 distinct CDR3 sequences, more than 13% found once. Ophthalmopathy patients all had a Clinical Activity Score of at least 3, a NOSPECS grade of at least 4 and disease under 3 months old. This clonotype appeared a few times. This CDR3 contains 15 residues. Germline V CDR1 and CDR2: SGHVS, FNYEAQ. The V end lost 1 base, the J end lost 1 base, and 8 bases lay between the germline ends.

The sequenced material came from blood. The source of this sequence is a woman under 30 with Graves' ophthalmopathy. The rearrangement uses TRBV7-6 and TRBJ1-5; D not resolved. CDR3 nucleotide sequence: TGTGCCAGCAGCTTAGGGGAGTGGAGCAATCAGCCCCAGCATTTT. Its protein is CASSLGEWSNQPQHF.